The present TCR beta chain was sequenced within a study of shared clonotypes between healthy human individuals. The assay was carried out at the deep level. Sequencing was performed with immunoSEQ multiplex PCR; in TCRdb, only in-frame clones are kept and a portion is missing. The repertoire holds about 960,000 clones, with 76% as singletons. The CDR3 runs 14 residues. The germline V gene has CDR1 SGHRS and CDR2 YFSETQ. V gave up 3 bases and J gave up 4 bases; unmatched junction bases: 7. J is TRBJ2-7 and V is TRBV5-1; 7 nucleotides match TRBD1. This receptor was identified in a man younger than 35 in good health. Specimen: memory CD4+ T cells sorted from blood. Sample subset: CD45RA-negative fraction. CDR3 sequence (DNA): TGCGCCAGCAGCTCGAACACAGGGGAGTACGAGCAGTACTTC. It yields the protein CASSSNTGEYEQYF. The full variable domain, completed using reference TRBV5-1 and TRBJ2-7, is KAGVTQTPRYLIKTRGQQVTLSCSPISGHRSVSWYQQTPGQGLQFLFEYFSETQRNKGNFPGRFSGRQFSNSRSEMNVSTLELGDSALYLCASSSNTGEYEQYFGPGTRLTVT.